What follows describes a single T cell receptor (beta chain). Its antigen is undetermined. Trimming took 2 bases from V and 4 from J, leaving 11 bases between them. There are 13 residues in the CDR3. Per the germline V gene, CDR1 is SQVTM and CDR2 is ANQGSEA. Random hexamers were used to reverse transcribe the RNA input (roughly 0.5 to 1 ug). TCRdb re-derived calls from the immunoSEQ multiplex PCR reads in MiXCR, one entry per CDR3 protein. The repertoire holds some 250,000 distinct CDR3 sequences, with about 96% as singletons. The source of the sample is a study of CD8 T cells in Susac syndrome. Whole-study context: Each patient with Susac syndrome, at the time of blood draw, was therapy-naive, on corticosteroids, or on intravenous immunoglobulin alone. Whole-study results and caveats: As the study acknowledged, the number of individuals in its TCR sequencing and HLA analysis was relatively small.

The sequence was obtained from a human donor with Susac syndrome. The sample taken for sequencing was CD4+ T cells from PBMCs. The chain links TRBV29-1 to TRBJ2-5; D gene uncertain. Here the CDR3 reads CSVELPGRETQYF. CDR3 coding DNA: TGCAGCGTTGAATTGCCCGGTAGAGAGACCCAGTACTTC. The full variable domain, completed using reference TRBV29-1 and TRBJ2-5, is SAVISQKPSRDICQRGTSLTIQCQVDSQVTMMFWYRQQPGQSLTLIATANQGSEATYESGFVIDKFPISRPNLTFSTLTVSNMSPEDSSIYLCSVELPGRETQYFGPGTRLLVL.